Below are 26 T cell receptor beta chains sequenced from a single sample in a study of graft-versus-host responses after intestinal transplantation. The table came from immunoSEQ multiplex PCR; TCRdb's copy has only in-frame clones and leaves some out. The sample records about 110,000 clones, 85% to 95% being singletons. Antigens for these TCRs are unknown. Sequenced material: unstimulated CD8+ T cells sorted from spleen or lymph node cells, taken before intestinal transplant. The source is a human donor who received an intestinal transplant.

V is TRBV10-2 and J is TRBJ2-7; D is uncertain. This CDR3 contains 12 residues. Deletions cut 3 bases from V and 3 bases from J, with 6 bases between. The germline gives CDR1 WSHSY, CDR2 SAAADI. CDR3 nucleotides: TGCGCCAGCAGTGATAACGGCTACGAGCAGTACTTC. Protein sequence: CASSDNGYEQYF.

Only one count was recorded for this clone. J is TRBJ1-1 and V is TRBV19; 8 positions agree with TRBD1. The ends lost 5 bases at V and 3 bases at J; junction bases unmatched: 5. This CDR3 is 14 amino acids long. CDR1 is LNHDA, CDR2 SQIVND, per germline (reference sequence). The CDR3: CASSPWTGYTEAFF. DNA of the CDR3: TGTGCCAGTAGTCCCTGGACAGGGTACACTGAAGCTTTCTTT.

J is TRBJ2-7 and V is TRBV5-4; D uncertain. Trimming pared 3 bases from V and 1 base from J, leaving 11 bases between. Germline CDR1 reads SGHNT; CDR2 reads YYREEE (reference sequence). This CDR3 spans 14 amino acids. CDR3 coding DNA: TGTGCCAGCAGCTCGTCAAGCCTTTCCTACGAGCAGTACTTC. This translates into CASSSSSLSYEQYF.

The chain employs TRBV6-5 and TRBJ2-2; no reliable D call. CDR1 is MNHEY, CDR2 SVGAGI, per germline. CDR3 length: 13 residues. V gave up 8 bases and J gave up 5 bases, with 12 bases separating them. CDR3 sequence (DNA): TGTGCCAGCGGTTGGTCGTATACCGGGGAGCTGTTTTTT. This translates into CASGWSYTGELFF.

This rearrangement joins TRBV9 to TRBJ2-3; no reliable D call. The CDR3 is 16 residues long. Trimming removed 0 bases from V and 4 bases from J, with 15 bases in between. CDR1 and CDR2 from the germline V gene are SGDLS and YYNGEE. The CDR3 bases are TGTGCCAGCAGCGTAGTTTCCCGTGACCCCGCAGATACGCAGTATTTT. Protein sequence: CASSVVSRDPADTQYF.

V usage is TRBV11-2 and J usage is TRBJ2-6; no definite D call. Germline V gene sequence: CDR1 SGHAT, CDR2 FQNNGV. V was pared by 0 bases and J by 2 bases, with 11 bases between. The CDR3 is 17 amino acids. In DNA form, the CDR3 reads TGTGCCAGCAGCTTAGATCTCCCAATCCCTGGGGCCAACGTCCTGACTTTC. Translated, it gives CASSLDLPIPGANVLTF.

Here the CDR3 DNA reads TGTGCCAGCAGCGTACAAGAGACAGTTTCGAGCTCTGGAAACACCATATATTTT. Its protein is CASSVQETVSSSGNTIYF. The chain recombines TRBV9 with TRBJ1-3, with D tentatively TRBD1 (5 bases). V was pared by 1 base and J by 0 bases, with 17 bases between. The CDR3 loop spans 18 amino acids. Germline assignment: CDR1 SGDLS and CDR2 YYNGEE.

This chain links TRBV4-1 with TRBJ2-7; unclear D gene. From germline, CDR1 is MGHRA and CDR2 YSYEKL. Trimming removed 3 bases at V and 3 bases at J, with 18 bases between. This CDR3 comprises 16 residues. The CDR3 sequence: CASSHVRGFDIYEQYF. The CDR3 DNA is TGCGCCAGCAGCCATGTGAGAGGTTTCGACATCTACGAGCAGTACTTC.

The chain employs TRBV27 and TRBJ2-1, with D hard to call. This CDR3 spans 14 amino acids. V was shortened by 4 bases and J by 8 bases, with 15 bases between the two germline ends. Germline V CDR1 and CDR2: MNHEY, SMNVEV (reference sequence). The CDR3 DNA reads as TGTGCCAGCAGTTATTCCCACGGATGGGATGAGCAGTTCTTC. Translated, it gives CASSYSHGWDEQFF.

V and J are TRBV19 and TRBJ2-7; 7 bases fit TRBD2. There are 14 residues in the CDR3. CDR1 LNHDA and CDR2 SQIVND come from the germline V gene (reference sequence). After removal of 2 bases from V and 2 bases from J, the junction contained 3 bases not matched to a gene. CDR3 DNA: TGTGCCAGTAGTATAACAGCGGGACCCTACGAGCAGTACTTC. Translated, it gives CASSITAGPYEQYF.

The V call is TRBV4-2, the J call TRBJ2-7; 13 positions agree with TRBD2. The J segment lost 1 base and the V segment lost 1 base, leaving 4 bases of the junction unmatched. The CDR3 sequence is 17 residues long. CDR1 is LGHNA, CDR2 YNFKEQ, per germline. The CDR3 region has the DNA TGTGCCAGCAGCCAAGCTCAACTAGCGGGAGGGTCCTACGAGCAGTACTTC. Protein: CASSQAQLAGGSYEQYF.

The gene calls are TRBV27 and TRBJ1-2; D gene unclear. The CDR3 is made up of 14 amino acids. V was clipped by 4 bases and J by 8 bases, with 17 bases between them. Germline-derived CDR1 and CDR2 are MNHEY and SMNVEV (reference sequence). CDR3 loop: CASSSGGIFLGYTF. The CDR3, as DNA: TGTGCCAGCAGTTCGGGCGGGATTTTCTTGGGCTACACCTTC.

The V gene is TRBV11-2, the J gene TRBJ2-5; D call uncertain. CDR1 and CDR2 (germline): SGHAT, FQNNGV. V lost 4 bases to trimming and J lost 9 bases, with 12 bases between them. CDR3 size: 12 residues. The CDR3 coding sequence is TGTGCCAGCAGCTCGGATTGGGTGGCCCAGTACTTC. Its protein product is CASSSDWVAQYF. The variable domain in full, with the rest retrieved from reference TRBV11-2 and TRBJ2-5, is EAGVAQSPRYKIIEKRQSVAFWCNPISGHATLYWYQQILGQGPKLLIQFQNNGVVDDSQLPKDRFSAERLKGVDSTLKIQPAKLEDSAVYLCASSSDWVAQYFGPGTRLLVL.

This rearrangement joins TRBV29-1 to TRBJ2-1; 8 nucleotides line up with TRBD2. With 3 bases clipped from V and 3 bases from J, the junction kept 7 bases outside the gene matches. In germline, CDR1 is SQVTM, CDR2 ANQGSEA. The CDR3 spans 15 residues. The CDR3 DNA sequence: TGCAGCGTTGATTTGGAACTAGCGGTCTACAATGAGCAGTTCTTC. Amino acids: CSVDLELAVYNEQFF.

CDR3 nucleotides: TGTGCCAGCTCTAAAGCGGGATCCTACAATGAGCAGTTCTTC. Translated, it gives CASSKAGSYNEQFF. The J gene is TRBJ2-1, the V gene TRBV6-5, with 7 bases aligning to TRBD2. Germline assignment: CDR1 MNHEY and CDR2 SVGAGI. The CDR3 has 14 amino acids. V lost 8 bases to trimming and J lost 1 base; unmatched junction nucleotides: 5.

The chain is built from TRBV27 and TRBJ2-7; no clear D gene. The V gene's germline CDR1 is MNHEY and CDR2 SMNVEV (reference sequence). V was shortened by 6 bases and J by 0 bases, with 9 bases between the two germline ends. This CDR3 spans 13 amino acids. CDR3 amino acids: CASRNPSSYEQYF. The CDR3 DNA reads TGTGCCAGCAGAAATCCAAGCTCCTACGAGCAGTACTTC.

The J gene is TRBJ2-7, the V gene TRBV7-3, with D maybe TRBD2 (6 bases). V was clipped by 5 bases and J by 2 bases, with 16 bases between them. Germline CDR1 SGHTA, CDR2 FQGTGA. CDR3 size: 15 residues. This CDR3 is CASSPKGGIAYEQYF. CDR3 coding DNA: TGTGCCAGCAGCCCAAAGGGAGGTATAGCCTACGAGCAGTACTTC.

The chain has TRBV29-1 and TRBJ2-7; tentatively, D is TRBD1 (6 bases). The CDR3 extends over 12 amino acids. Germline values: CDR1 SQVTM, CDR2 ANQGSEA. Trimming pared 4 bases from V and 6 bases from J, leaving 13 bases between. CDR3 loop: CSVVWAGAEQYF. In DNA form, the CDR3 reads TGCAGCGTTGTATGGGCAGGGGCCGAGCAGTACTTC.

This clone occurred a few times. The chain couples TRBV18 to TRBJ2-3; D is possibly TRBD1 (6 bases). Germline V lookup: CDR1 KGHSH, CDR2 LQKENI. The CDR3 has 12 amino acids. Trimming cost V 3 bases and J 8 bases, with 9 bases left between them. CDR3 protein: CASSPTGRTQYF. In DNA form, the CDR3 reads TGTGCCAGCTCACCTACAGGGCGTACGCAGTATTTT.

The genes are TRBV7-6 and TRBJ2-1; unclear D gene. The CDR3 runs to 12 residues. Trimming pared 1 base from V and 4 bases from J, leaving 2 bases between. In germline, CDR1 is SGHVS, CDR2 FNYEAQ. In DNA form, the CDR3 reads TGTGCCAGCAGCTTAGGGTACAATGAGCAGTTCTTC. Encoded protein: CASSLGYNEQFF.

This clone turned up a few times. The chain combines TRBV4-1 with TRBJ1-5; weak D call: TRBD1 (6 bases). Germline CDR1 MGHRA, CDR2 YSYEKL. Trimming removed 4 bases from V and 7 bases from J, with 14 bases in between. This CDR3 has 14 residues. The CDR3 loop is CASSPSGGAQPQHF. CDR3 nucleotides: TGCGCCAGCAGCCCCTCGGGGGGCGCGCAGCCCCAGCATTTT.

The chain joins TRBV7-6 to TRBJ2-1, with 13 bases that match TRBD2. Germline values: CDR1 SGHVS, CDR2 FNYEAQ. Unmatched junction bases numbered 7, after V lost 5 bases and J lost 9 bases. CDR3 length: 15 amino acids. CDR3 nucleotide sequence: TGTGCCAGCAGCACTAGCGGGAGGGGTGTTACTGAGCAGTTCTTC. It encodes CASSTSGRGVTEQFF.

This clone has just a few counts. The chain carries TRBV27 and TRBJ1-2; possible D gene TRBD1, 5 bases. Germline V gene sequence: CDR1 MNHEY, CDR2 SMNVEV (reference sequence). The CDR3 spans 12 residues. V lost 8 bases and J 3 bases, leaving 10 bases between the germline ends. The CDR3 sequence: CASGWGDYGYTF. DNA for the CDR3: TGTGCCAGCGGCTGGGGGGACTATGGCTACACCTTC.

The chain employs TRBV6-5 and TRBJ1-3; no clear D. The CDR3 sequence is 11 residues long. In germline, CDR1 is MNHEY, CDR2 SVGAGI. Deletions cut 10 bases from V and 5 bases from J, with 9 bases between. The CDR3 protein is CATTGRNTIYF. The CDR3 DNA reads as TGTGCCACGACGGGAAGAAACACCATATATTTT.

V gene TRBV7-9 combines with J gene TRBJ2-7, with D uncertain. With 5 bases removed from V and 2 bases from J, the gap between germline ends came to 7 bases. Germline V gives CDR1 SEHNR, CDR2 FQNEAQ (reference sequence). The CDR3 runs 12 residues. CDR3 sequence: CASSPYTYEQYF. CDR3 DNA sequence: TGTGCCAGCAGCCCATACACCTACGAGCAGTACTTC.

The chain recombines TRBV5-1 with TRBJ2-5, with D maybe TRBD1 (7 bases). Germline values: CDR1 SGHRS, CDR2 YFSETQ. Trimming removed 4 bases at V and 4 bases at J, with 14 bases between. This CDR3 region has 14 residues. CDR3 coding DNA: TGCGCCAGCAGCCTCAGGGGGGACCTAGAGACCCAGTACTTC. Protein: CASSLRGDLETQYF.